The TCR beta chain under discussion was sequenced for a study of vaccination effects on CD4 cells after COVID-19. The overall study: Following the second dose by a median of 72 days, the post-vaccine samples were obtained. Regarding the study as a whole: Clones that were induced by infection or by vaccine showed marked contraction late after vaccination.

ViraFEST expansion of antigen-specific CD4+ T cells with viral peptide pools preceded sequencing. After less than twelve days in culture, the CD4+ T cells were isolated. Two doses of either BNT162b2 or mRNA-1273 were given to each participant. Method: immunoSEQ multiplex PCR; TCRdb's copy keeps in-frame clones and lacks some. The sample gives 25,000 to 35,000 clones, 83% of which show up once; 1.4% is in the top ten. With regard to this clone: Antigen: not known.

The CDR3 runs 11 residues. Trimming removed 4 bases at V and 8 bases at J, with 5 bases between. The V gene is TRBV12-3 or TRBV12-4, the J gene TRBJ1-4; D remains ambiguous. Sample: CD4+ T cells from PBMCs cultured with HCoV-NL63 spike peptides, taken after COVID-19 vaccination. This sequence was found in a human donor who received a COVID-19 vaccine. Some clones in this sample may be carry-over from other donors' samples. The CDR3 bases are TGTGCCAGCAGTTCGACAGAAAAACTGTTTTTT. This encodes CASSSTEKLFF.